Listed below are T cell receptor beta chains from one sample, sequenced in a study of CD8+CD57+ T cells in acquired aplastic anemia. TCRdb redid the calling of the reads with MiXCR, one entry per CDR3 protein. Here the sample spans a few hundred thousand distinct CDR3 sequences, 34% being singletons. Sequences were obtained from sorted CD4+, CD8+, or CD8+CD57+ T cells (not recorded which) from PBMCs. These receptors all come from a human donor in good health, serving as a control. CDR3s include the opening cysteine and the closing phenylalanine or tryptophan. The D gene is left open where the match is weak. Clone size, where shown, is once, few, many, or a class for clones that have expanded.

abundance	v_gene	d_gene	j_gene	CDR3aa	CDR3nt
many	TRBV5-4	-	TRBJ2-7	CASSLSWAAGQQYF	TGTGCCAGCAGCTTGTCTTGGGCAGCTGGCCAGCAGTACTTC
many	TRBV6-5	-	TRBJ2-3	CASSYGRATDTQYF	TGTGCCAGCAGTTACGGCAGGGCAACAGATACGCAGTATTTT
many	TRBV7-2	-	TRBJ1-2	CASSAAARNTNYGYTF	TGTGCCAGCAGCGCCGCAGCCAGAAACACTAACTATGGCTACACCTTC
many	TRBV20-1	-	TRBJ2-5	CSARGGDQYF	TGCAGTGCGAGAGGAGGGGACCAGTACTTC
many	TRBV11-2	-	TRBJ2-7	CASSLEGGPYEQYF	TGTGCCAGCAGCTTAGAGGGTGGGCCCTACGAGCAGTACTTC
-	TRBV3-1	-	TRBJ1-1	CASSHVQWGAFF	TGTGCCAGCAGCCACGTACAGTGGGGAGCTTTCTTT
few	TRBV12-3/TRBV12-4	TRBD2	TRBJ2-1	CASNPWGGGRDEQFF	TGTGCCAGCAACCCATGGGGCGGGGGACGGGATGAGCAGTTCTTC
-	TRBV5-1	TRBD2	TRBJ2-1	CASSLALAENEQFF	TGCGCCAGCAGCTTGGCACTAGCGGAAAATGAGCAGTTCTTC
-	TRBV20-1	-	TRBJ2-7	CSASRGVYEQHF	TGCAGTGCCTCGCGCGGCGTCTACGAGCAGCACTTC
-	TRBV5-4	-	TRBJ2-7	CASSLSPRAPLNEQYF	TGTGCCAGCAGCCTGAGCCCTCGGGCCCCTTTAAATGAGCAGTACTTC
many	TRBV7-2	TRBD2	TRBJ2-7	CASRLTSGGPEQYF	TGTGCCAGCAGACTGACTAGCGGGGGGCCCGAGCAGTACTTC
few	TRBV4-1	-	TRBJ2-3	CASSLRQGGYTDTQYF	TGCGCCAGCAGCCTCCGTCAGGGGGGGTACACAGATACGCAGTATTTT
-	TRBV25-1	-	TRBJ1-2	CASSESGTSAGNTF	TGTGCTAGCAGTGAATCGGGGACATCCGCGGGCAACACCTTC
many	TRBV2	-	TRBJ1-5	CASMLHDYQPQHF	TGTGCCAGCATGTTGCACGATTATCAGCCCCAGCATTTT
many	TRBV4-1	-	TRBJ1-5	CASSHEGPNQPQHF	TGCGCCAGCAGCCACGAGGGCCCAAATCAGCCCCAGCATTTT
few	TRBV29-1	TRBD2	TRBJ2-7	CSVRLAGVYEQYF	TGCAGCGTTAGACTAGCGGGGGTATACGAGCAGTACTTC
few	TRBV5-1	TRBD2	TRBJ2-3	CASSLMLAGGDTQYF	TGCGCCAGCAGCTTGATGTTAGCGGGGGGGGATACGCAGTATTTT
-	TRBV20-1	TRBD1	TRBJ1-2	CSAWGQGPNYGYTF	TGCAGTGCTTGGGGACAGGGACCTAACTATGGCTACACCTTC
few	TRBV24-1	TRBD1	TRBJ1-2	CATSDHGTADGYTF	TGTGCCACCAGTGATCACGGGACAGCCGATGGCTACACCTTC
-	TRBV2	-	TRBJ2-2	CASRPGWGGEVGELFF	TGTGCCAGCAGACCCGGGTGGGGGGGCGAGGTCGGGGAGCTGTTTTTT
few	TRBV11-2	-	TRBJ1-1	CASSPWGADPGAFF	TGTGCCAGCAGCCCCTGGGGGGCAGATCCTGGAGCTTTCTTT
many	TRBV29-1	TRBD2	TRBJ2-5	CSVGGGGGETQYF	TGCAGCGTTGGCGGGGGAGGTGGGGAGACCCAGTACTTC
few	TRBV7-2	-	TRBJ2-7	CASSLGVNYEQYF	TGTGCCAGCAGCTTAGGGGTGAACTACGAGCAGTACTTC
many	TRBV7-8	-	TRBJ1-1	CASSLRGRTEAFF	TGTGCCAGCAGCTTAAGGGGTCGCACTGAAGCTTTCTTT
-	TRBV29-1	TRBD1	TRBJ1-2	CSVGTGGLLGYTF	TGCAGCGTCGGGACAGGGGGCCTTCTTGGCTACACCTTC
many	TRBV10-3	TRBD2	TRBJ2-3	CAIKTSGSLADTQYF	TGTGCCATCAAGACTAGCGGGAGCCTGGCAGATACGCAGTATTTT
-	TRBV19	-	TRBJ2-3	CASRHQLDTQYF	TGTGCCAGTAGACACCAATTGGATACGCAGTATTTT
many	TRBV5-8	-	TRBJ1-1	CASSLDRRSEAFF	TGTGCCAGCAGCTTGGACCGGAGATCTGAAGCTTTCTTT
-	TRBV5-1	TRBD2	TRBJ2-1	CASSLGTSGSYNEQFF	TGCGCCAGCAGCTTGGGAACTAGCGGTTCCTACAATGAGCAGTTCTTC
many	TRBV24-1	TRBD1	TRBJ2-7	CATSDPDRVEQYF	TGTGCCACCAGTGACCCCGACAGGGTCGAGCAGTACTTC
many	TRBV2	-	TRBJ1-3	CASSGQLSGNTIYF	TGTGCCAGCAGTGGACAGCTCTCTGGAAACACCATATATTTT
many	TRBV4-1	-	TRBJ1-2	CASSQVGTPHSGYTF	TGCGCCAGCAGCCAAGTCGGCACCCCTCACTCTGGCTACACCTTC
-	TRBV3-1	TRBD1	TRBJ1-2	CASSQESSGQGGGYTF	TGTGCCAGCAGCCAAGAGAGCTCTGGACAGGGAGGTGGCTACACCTTC
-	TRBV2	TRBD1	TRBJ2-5	CASSTTGEGGTQYF	TGTGCCAGCAGCACTACAGGGGAAGGAGGGACCCAGTACTTC
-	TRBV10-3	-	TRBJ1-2	CAISESGACGYTF	TGTGCCATCAGTGAGTCAGGGGCCTGTGGCTACACCTTC
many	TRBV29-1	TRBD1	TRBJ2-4	CSAKDRENIQYF	TGCAGCGCGAAAGACAGGGAAAACATTCAGTACTTC
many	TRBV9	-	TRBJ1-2	CASSVVPDNYGYTF	TGTGCCAGCAGCGTAGTCCCCGATAACTATGGCTACACCTTC